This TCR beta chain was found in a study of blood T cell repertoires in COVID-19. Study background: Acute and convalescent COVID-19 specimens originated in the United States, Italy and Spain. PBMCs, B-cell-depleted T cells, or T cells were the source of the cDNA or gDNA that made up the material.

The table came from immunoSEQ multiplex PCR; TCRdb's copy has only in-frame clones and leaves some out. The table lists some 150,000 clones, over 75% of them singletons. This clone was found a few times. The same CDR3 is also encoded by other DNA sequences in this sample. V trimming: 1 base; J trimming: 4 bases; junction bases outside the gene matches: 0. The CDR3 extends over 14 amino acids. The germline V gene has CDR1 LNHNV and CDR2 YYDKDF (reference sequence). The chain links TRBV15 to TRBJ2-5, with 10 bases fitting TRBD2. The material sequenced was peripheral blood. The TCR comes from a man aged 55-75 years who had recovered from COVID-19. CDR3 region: CATSRASGGETQYF. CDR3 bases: TGTGCCACCAGCAGAGCTAGCGGGGGAGAGACCCAGTACTTC.